Sequencing of this TCR beta chain was carried out in a study of resident and recirculating memory T cells in vitiligo. Study-level information: Samples were epidermis from two lesional and two nonlesional sites, plus PBMCs.

Study-level results: Vitiligo lesions lacked a unique dominant clone, and clonality varied.

Notes on this clone: No antigen is known for it.

The CDR3 is 16 residues long. Looked up from germline, CDR1 is MDHEN and CDR2 is SYDVKM. V lost 4 bases, J lost 1 base, and 11 bases lay in between. Patients' lesions had not changed for the previous 6 months. Generated by immunoSEQ multiplex PCR, the TCRdb table keeps only in-frame clones and is missing some. The sample carries roughly 76,000 clones, just over 90% recorded once. The sequence was collected from a male donor with vitiligo. The V call is TRBV28, the J call TRBJ1-6; D is perhaps TRBD1 (6 bases). Sequencing input: blood. The CDR3 loop reads CASSSSQGSYNSPLHF. Here the CDR3 DNA reads TGTGCCAGCAGTTCCTCACAGGGATCCTATAATTCACCCCTCCACTTT.